This T cell receptor (beta chain) is drawn from a study of blood T cells in healthy people across ages. A second PCR, run for roughly 7 to 12 cycles, used a sample-barcoded 5' primer plus a J-beta primer mix. TCRdb used MiXCR to reprocess the 5' RACE reads, holding one entry per CDR3 protein. This sample carries approximately 2,000,000 distinct CDR3 sequences, roughly 43% of them seen once, and the ten largest clones take about 21%. Whole-study findings and limits: Significant beta diversity loss was already apparent by age approximately 38, declining roughly linearly.

Germline V gene sequence: CDR1 KGHDR, CDR2 SFDVKD. V lost 3 bases, J lost 3 bases, and 6 bases stayed unmatched. The CDR3 consists of 17 residues. This clonotype has more than one count but fewer than ten. As yet, its antigen is unknown. The authors isolated at least 6.5 million PBMCs per sample. This chain connects TRBV24-1 to TRBJ2-1, with 11 positions matching TRBD2. The source is a human donor in good health. The sample taken for sequencing was blood. CDR3 nucleotides: TGTGCCACCAGTGATGCATCCGGGACTAGCGGCTACAATGAGCAGTTCTTC. Protein: CATSDASGTSGYNEQFF.